Following are 7 T cell receptor beta chains from one sample sequenced in a study of T cell clonality in common variable immunodeficiency. TCRdb's copy holds only in-frame clones and misses some; the assay was immunoSEQ multiplex PCR. The sample was found to contain 42,000 or so clones, and every one recurs. The source material was peripheral blood mononuclear cells. The origin of the receptors is a person between 18 and 75 years old in good health.

In its sample, this clone was seen a few times. The missing CDR3 end, 3 residues past where the read stops, is filled in from the germline J gene. V and J are TRBV19 and TRBJ1-2, with D tentatively TRBD1 (6 bases). Looked up from germline, CDR1 is LNHDA and CDR2 is SQIVND (reference sequence). The CDR3 is 13 amino acids. CDR3 region: CASSGGGTDTYTF. Partial CDR3 DNA: TGTGCCAGTAGTGGGGGGGGCACAGATACC. The whole variable domain, remainder taken from reference TRBV19 and TRBJ1-2, is DGGITQSPKYLFRKEGQNVTLSCEQNLNHDAMYWYRQDPGQGLRLIYYSQIVNDFQKGDIAEGYSVSREKKESFPLTVTSAQKNPTAFYLCASSGGGTDTYTFGSGTRLTVV.

This clone was detected many times. The read ends 3 residues before the CDR3 terminus; that terminus is restored from the germline J gene. The rearrangement links TRBV19 to TRBJ1-4, with 7 positions matching TRBD1. The V and J ends lost 7 bases and 6 bases, in that order; junction bases with no gene match: 5. Germline V gives CDR1 LNHDA, CDR2 SQIVND (reference sequence). The CDR3 has 13 amino acids. The part of the CDR3 DNA that was read is TGTGCCAGTAACCAGGGGGGCCATGAAAAA. Translated, it gives CASNQGGHEK. The complete CDR3 protein is CASNQGGHEKLFF. Full variable domain (outside the CDR3, taken from reference TRBV19 and TRBJ1-4): DGGITQSPKYLFRKEGQNVTLSCEQNLNHDAMYWYRQDPGQGLRLIYYSQIVNDFQKGDIAEGYSVSREKKESFPLTVTSAQKNPTAFYLCASNQGGHEKLFFGSGTQLSVL.

This clone was counted many times. The read finishes 3 residues shy of the CDR3 end, and the germline J gene is used to complete it. The gene calls are TRBV5-1 and TRBJ1-2; D gene ambiguous. Trimming took off 0 bases at V and 4 bases at J, with 7 bases between the two ends. Per germline, CDR1 SGHRS and CDR2 YFSETQ. This CDR3 comprises 13 residues. CDR3 DNA, as far as it was read: TGCGCCAGCAGCTTGGACGGTGGCTATGGC. It specifies CASSLDGGYG. The entire CDR3 sequence reads CASSLDGGYGYTF.

This clone was counted at least ten times. The CDR3 end is not reached by the read, which stops 3 residues before it; the germline J gene fills it in. The chain has TRBV20-1 and TRBJ2-5; no clear D gene. Germline CDR1 is DFQATT and CDR2 is SNEGSKA (reference sequence). V dropped 1 base and J dropped 7 bases, with 13 bases sitting between them. The CDR3 spans 13 residues. The sequenced part of the CDR3 DNA is TGCAGTGCTAGAGTTAAGAGCTCGGGGACC. This translates into CSARVKSSGT. The CDR3 reads in full as CSARVKSSGTQYF.

At least ten counts were recorded for this clone. The CDR3 is cut off 3 residues early in the read; its end comes from the germline J gene. This chain joins TRBV19 and TRBJ2-3; weak D call: TRBD1 (6 bases). The V gene's germline CDR1 is LNHDA and CDR2 SQIVND (reference sequence). This CDR3 has 15 residues. Trimming shortened V by 3 bases and J by 4 bases, and 14 bases separated the two germline ends. The CDR3 sequence: CASSMRTGSADTQYF. The CDR3 DNA, read in part, is TGTGCCAGTAGTATGAGAACAGGGTCGGCAGATACG.

There are many counts of this clone. The read ends 3 residues early relative to the CDR3; the germline J gene fills the gap. The chain has TRBV7-3 and TRBJ2-1; TRBD1 is a possible D gene (5 bases). V lost 0 bases to trimming and J lost 5 bases, with 8 bases between them. The CDR3 contains 14 residues. Germline assignment: CDR1 SGHTA and CDR2 FQGTGA. The CDR3: CASSLTDSHNEQFF. The sequenced part of the CDR3 DNA is TGTGCCAGCAGCTTAACCGACAGCCACAATGAG.

This clone appeared many times. The read terminates 3 residues ahead of where the CDR3 ends, so the germline J gene completes it. The gene calls are TRBV7-9 and TRBJ1-2, with D possibly being TRBD1 (5 bases). CDR1 and CDR2 (germline): SEHNR, FQNEAQ (reference sequence). CDR3 length: 13 residues. Trimming stripped 5 bases from V and 4 bases from J, with 11 bases between. The covered CDR3 bases are TGTGCCAGCAGCGAGACAGCTTTCTATGGC. This sequence encodes CASSETAFYG. The whole CDR3 region reads CASSETAFYGYTF.